The rows below give T cell receptor beta chains drawn from one sample of a study of CD8 T cells in Susac syndrome. One entry per CDR3 protein, called by TCRdb with MiXCR from the immunoSEQ multiplex PCR reads. The table has roughly 200,000 distinct CDR3 sequences, approximately 94% seen once. Sequencing input: CD4+ T cells from PBMCs. Source of these receptors: a human donor with multiple sclerosis. Both conserved end residues are part of each CDR3. The order of the fields is V gene, clone size, D gene, CDR3 length, J gene, CDR3 DNA, CDR3 protein. A D gene is named only where the DNA matches it firmly. Expanded clones get a size class; other rows say once, few or many, or leave the size out.

TRBV9	.	.	15	TRBJ1-6	TGTGCCAGCAGCGTAGATACAGGGTTAGATTCACCCCTCCACTTT	CASSVDTGLDSPLHF
TRBV3-1	once	.	14	TRBJ1-2	TGTGCCAGCAGCACCGAAACAGGAATCTATGGCTACACCTTC	CASSTETGIYGYTF
TRBV5-6	.	.	13	TRBJ1-2	TGTGCCAGCAGCAAGCCAGGGATCTATGGCTACACCTTC	CASSKPGIYGYTF
TRBV7-2	.	.	16	TRBJ1-2	TGTGCCAGCAGCCTACAGGGCCCCGTCCCCCTCGATGGCTACACCTTC	CASSLQGPVPLDGYTF
TRBV20-1	.	.	14	TRBJ2-1	TGCAGTGCTAGGGGCGGGCAGGCATACAATGAGCAGTTCTTC	CSARGGQAYNEQFF
TRBV28	.	.	13	TRBJ1-5	TGTGCCAGCAGTTCTCAGGACGGGCGGCCCCAGCATTTT	CASSSQDGRPQHF
TRBV29-1	.	.	14	TRBJ1-4	TGCAGCGCCCCGAGGCGCAGGGTGAGGGAAAAACTGTTTTTT	CSAPRRRVREKLFF
TRBV6-1	.	.	12	TRBJ1-2	TGTGCCAGCAGCCGGGACGGACAGAGCTACACCTTC	CASSRDGQSYTF
TRBV5-6	.	.	15	TRBJ1-1	TGTGCCAGCACCTACGGACTATTCACGAACACTGAAGCTTTCTTT	CASTYGLFTNTEAFF
TRBV20-1	.	.	15	TRBJ1-6	TGCAGTGCTAGCCCTGACACATACGATAATTCACCCCTCCACTTT	CSASPDTYDNSPLHF
TRBV13	.	TRBD1	15	TRBJ2-1	TGTGCCAGCAGCTTAGGCCCGGGACAGTACAATGAGCAGTTCTTC	CASSLGPGQYNEQFF
TRBV6-1	once	TRBD1	17	TRBJ1-4	TGTGCCAGCACTAACAATCCGACAGGGGCTGGGGGTGAAAAACTGTTTTTT	CASTNNPTGAGGEKLFF
TRBV29-1	.	TRBD2	17	TRBJ2-1	TGCAGCGTTCCCCCGGAGGTAGCGGGGGATTTCTACAATGAGCAGTTCTTC	CSVPPEVAGDFYNEQFF
TRBV29-1	.	.	12	TRBJ2-7	TGCAGCGCCATTAGGACAGATTACGAGCAGTACTTC	CSAIRTDYEQYF
TRBV10-3	.	.	15	TRBJ1-1	TGTGCCATCAGTGAGTCGCCGGAGGTGAACACTGAAGCTTTCTTT	CAISESPEVNTEAFF
TRBV18	.	.	12	TRBJ1-3	TGTGCCAGCTCCGAGCCGATCAACACCATATATTTT	CASSEPINTIYF
TRBV24-1	.	.	12	TRBJ2-1	TGTGCCACCAGTGATTTTTACAATGAGCAGTTCTTC	CATSDFYNEQFF
TRBV20-1	.	.	15	TRBJ1-1	TGCAGTGCTAGAGTAGGCTTGGGGGGGAACACTGAAGCTTTCTTT	CSARVGLGGNTEAFF
TRBV7-2	.	.	16	TRBJ1-4	TGTGCCAGCAGCTTAGACCTGAGGCCCAGACGTGAAAAACTGTTTTTT	CASSLDLRPRREKLFF
TRBV6-1	.	.	14	TRBJ1-2	TGTGCCAGCAGTGAATTAGAGGGGGAGTATGGCTACACCTTC	CASSELEGEYGYTF
TRBV20-1	.	.	13	TRBJ1-5	TGCAGTGCTAGGACAGATAGCAATCAGCCCCAGCATTTT	CSARTDSNQPQHF
TRBV3-1	.	.	15	TRBJ2-1	TGTGCCAGCAGCACTCGTGACCTTGCCTACAATGAGCAGTTCTTC	CASSTRDLAYNEQFF
TRBV7-9	.	.	15	TRBJ2-7	TGTGCCAGCAGCTTAGCCAACAGGGATAACGACGAGCAGTACTTC	CASSLANRDNDEQYF
TRBV6-6	.	.	13	TRBJ1-1	TGTGCCGTACACAGTCGGTGGAACACTGAAGCTTTCTTT	CAVHSRWNTEAFF
TRBV12-3/TRBV12-4	.	.	13	TRBJ1-2	TGTGCCAGCAGTTTTAAGAGGAGCTATGGCTACACCTTC	CASSFKRSYGYTF
TRBV18	.	TRBD1	14	TRBJ2-5	TGTGCCAGCTCACCCGGGACAGTCGTGGAGACCCAGTACTTC	CASSPGTVVETQYF
TRBV7-9	.	.	16	TRBJ2-1	TGTGCCAGCAGCTCTGGGAAAGGGGGGTACTACAATGAGCAGTTCTTC	CASSSGKGGYYNEQFF
TRBV12-5	.	TRBD2	15	TRBJ2-1	TGTGCTAGTGCCAGGGCTAGCGGGGGGGCCAATGAGCAGTTCTTC	CASARASGGANEQFF
TRBV27	.	TRBD2	14	TRBJ2-5	TGTGCCAGCAGTTTAACGGGAGGCCAAGAGACCCAGTACTTC	CASSLTGGQETQYF
TRBV29-1	.	.	12	TRBJ2-1	TGCAGCGTTGCACTAGGACTCAATGAGCAGTTCTTC	CSVALGLNEQFF
TRBV20-1	.	.	14	TRBJ2-1	TGCAGTGCTAGTTTGCGAAGCTCCTACAATGAGCAGTTCTTC	CSASLRSSYNEQFF
TRBV6-5	.	.	11	TRBJ2-7	TGTGCCAGCCGAGGGGAGTTCGAGCAGTACTTC	CASRGEFEQYF
TRBV13	.	.	15	TRBJ2-3	TGTGCCAGCAGCTTATATGGGGGGCACACAGATACGCAGTATTTT	CASSLYGGHTDTQYF
TRBV7-2	.	TRBD1	16	TRBJ1-2	TGTGCCAGCAGTCCCGGAACAGGGGCTTCGACCTATGGCTACACCTTC	CASSPGTGASTYGYTF
TRBV18	.	TRBD1	15	TRBJ2-7	TGTGCCAGCTCACCTCGGACAGGAGTGAACTACGAGCAGTACTTC	CASSPRTGVNYEQYF
TRBV3-1	.	.	11	TRBJ2-7	TGTGCCAGCAGCCATAACTACGAGCAGTACTTC	CASSHNYEQYF
TRBV18	.	TRBD1	14	TRBJ2-3	TGTGCCAGCTCACGGACAGGGGTCACAGATACGCAGTATTTT	CASSRTGVTDTQYF
TRBV7-8	.	.	11	TRBJ1-6	TGTGCCAGCAGCTTAGATTCACCCCTCCACTTT	CASSLDSPLHF
TRBV2	.	.	15	TRBJ2-5	TGTGCCAGCACCGAGGCCCCGGGACACGGAGAGACCCAGTACTTC	CASTEAPGHGETQYF
TRBV7-9	.	.	16	TRBJ2-1	TGTGCCAGCAGCTTCGCGAGAGGGTCAGCTACAATTGAGCAGTTCTTC	CASSFARGSATIEQFF
TRBV15	.	.	15	TRBJ2-5	TGTGCCACCAGCAGAGATAAGTATCGGGGGAGAAGCCAGTACTTC	CATSRDKYRGRSQYF
TRBV6-5	.	.	14	TRBJ1-6	TGTGCCAGCAGTTCCCATGCGGCTATGATGCCCCTCCACTTT	CASSSHAAMMPLHF
TRBV30	once	.	13	TRBJ1-6	TGTGCCTGGAGTGTACGGGAAGTTTCACCCCTCCACTTT	CAWSVREVSPLHF
TRBV2	.	.	12	TRBJ2-7	TGTGCCAGCATGGGGGGGGCATACGAGCAGTACTTC	CASMGGAYEQYF
TRBV6-1	few	.	15	TRBJ1-1	TGTGCCGGTTCGAGGGGAGCCACGATGAACACTGAAGCTTTCTTT	CAGSRGATMNTEAFF
TRBV30	.	.	11	TRBJ1-1	TGTGCCTGGCGGTTAACCGACGGAGCTTTCTTT	CAWRLTDGAFF
TRBV6-1	few	TRBD2	14	TRBJ2-1	TGTGCCAGCACCGGGACTAGCGGGAACAATGAGCAGTTCTTC	CASTGTSGNNEQFF
TRBV5-1	.	.	14	TRBJ2-5	TGCGCCAGCAGCTTGACTGGTCCAGAAGAGACCCAGTACTTC	CASSLTGPEETQYF
TRBV12-3/TRBV12-4	.	.	17	TRBJ1-5	TGTGCCAGCAGTTCCCAGGGCCATCTTGGCCGATATCAGCCCCAGCATTTT	CASSSQGHLGRYQPQHF
TRBV30	.	TRBD1	14	TRBJ1-2	TGTGCCTGGAGTGTACCCGGGACAGGGAATGGCTACACCTTC	CAWSVPGTGNGYTF
TRBV4-3	.	.	18	TRBJ1-2	TGCGCCAGCAGCCTCCGATCCACAAACAGGGTTGGCCTCTATGGCTACACCTTC	CASSLRSTNRVGLYGYTF